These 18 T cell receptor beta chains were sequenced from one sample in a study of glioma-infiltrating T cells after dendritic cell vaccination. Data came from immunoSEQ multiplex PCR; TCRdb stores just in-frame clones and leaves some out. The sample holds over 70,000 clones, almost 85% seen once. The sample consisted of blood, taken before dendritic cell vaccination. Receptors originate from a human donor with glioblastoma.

The CDR3 DNA sequence: TGTGCCACCGGGAGCGTGGAGACCCAGTACTTC. This encodes CATGSVETQYF. The chain joins TRBV10-3 to TRBJ2-5; D might be TRBD2 (6 bases). Germline CDR1 ENHRY, CDR2 SYGVKD. The CDR3 extends over 11 amino acids. Trimming removed 10 bases at V and 5 bases at J, with 11 bases between.

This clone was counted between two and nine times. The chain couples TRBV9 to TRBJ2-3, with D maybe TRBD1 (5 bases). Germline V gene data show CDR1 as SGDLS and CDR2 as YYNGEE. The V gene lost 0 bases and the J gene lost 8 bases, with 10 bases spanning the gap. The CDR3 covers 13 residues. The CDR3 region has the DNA TGTGCCAGCAGCGTAGAAGCAAGGGGTACGCAGTATTTT. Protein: CASSVEARGTQYF.

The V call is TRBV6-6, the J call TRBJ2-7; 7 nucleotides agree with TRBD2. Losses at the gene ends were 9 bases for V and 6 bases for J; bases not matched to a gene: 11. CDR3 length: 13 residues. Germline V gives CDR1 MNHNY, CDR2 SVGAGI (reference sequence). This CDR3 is CASGREEGSEQYV. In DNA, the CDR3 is TGTGCCAGTGGTCGGGAGGAGGGTTCCGAGCAGTACGTC.

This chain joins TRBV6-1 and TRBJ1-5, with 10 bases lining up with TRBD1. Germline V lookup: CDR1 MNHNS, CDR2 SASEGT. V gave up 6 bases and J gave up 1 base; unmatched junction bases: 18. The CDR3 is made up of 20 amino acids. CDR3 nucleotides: TGTGCCAGCAGGGAATACCGACAGGGGGCGAGGAGTTGGAGCAATCAGCCCCAGCATTTT. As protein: CASREYRQGARSWSNQPQHF.

The CDR3 DNA sequence: TGTGCCAGCAGCTTACAGGCCTCCTACAATGAGCAGTTCTTC. It translates to CASSLQASYNEQFF. The V call is TRBV7-2, the J call TRBJ2-1; D gene uncertain. Trimming took 2 bases from V and 0 from J, leaving 5 bases between them. This CDR3 is built from 14 residues. The germline CDR1 and CDR2 sequences are SGHTA and FQGNSA.

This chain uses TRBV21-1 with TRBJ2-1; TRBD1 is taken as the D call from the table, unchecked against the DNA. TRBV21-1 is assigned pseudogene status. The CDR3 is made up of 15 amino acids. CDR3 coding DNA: TGTGCCAGCAGCAAGCCGACAGGCCAACAGGATGAGCAGTTCTTC. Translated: CASSKPTGQQDEQFF.

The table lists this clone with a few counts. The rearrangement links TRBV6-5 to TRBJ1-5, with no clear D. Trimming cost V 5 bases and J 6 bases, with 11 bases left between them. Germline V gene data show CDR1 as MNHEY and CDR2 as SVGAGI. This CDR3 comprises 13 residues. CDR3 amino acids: CASSIVGGQPQHF. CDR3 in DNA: TGTGCCAGCAGTATCGTGGGAGGTCAGCCCCAGCATTTT.

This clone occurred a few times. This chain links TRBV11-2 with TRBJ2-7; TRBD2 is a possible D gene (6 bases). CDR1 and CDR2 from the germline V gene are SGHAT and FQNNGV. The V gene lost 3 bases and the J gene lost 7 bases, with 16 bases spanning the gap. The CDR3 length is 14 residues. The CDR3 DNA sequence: TGTGCCAGCAGCTTCCGGGACTCAGGTGTAGAGCAGTACTTC. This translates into CASSFRDSGVEQYF.

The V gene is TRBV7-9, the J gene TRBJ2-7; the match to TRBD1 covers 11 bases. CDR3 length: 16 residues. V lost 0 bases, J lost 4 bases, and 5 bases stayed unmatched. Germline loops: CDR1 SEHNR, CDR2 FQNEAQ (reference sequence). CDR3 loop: CASSLAGQGVWYEQYF. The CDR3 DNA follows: TGTGCCAGCAGCTTAGCGGGACAGGGGGTTTGGTACGAGCAGTACTTC.

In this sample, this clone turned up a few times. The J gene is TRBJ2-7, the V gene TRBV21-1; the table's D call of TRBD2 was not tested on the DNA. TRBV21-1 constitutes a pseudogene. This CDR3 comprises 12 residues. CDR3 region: CASSKSVRVPHF. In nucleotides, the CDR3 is TGTGCCAGCAGCAAATCGGTGCGGGTACCGCACTTC.

CDR3 DNA: TGTGCCAGTACCCCGGGACTAGCGGGGGTCAAAGAGCAGTTCTTC. Translation gives CASTPGLAGVKEQFF. V gene TRBV19 combines with J gene TRBJ2-1, with 14 bases matching TRBD2. This CDR3 has 15 amino acids. Unmatched junction bases numbered 9, after V lost 7 bases and J lost 10 bases. Germline lookup yields CDR1 LNHDA and CDR2 SQIVND (reference sequence).

The CDR3 bases are TGTGCCAGCAGTGAAACTACAACAGGGTTTCTGGAAGCTTTCTTT. Residues: CASSETTTGFLEAFF. This chain uses TRBV2 with TRBJ1-1; tentatively, D is TRBD1 (6 bases). The germline V and J ends were trimmed by 2 bases and 8 bases, with 18 bases remaining between them. The CDR3 is 15 residues long. Germline CDR1 and CDR2: SNHLY and FYNNEI.

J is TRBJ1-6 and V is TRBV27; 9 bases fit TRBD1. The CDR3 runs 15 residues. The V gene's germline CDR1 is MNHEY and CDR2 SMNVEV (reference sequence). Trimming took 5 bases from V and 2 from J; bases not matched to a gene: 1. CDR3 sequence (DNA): TGTGCCAGCAGTAGACAGGGGGCCTATAATTCACCCCTCCACTTT. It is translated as CASSRQGAYNSPLHF.

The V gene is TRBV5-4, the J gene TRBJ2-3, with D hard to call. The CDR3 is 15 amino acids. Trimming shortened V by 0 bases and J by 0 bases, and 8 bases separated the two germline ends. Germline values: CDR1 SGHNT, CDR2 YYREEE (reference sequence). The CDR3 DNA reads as TGTGCCAGCAGCTTGGGAGCATCTAGCACAGATACGCAGTATTTT. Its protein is CASSLGASSTDTQYF. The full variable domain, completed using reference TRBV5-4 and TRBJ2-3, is ETGVTQSPTHLIKTRGQQVTLRCSSQSGHNTVSWYQQALGQGPQFIFQYYREEENGRGNFPPRFSGLQFPNYSSELNVNALELDDSALYLCASSLGASSTDTQYFGPGTRLTVL.

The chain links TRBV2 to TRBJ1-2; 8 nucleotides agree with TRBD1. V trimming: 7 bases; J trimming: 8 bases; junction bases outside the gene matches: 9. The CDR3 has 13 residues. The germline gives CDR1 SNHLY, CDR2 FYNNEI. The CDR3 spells CASKGQGAQGYTF. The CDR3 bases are TGTGCCAGCAAAGGGCAGGGGGCGCAGGGCTACACCTTC.

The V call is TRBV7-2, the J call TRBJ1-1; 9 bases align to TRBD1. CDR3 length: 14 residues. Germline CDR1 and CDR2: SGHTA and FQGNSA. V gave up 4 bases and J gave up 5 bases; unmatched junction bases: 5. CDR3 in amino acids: CASSSTGGETEAFF. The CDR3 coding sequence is TGTGCCAGCAGCTCGACAGGGGGAGAGACTGAAGCTTTCTTT.

The CDR3 loop is CASSSGWTGEETQYF. The CDR3 DNA is TGTGCCAGTAGTAGCGGTTGGACAGGAGAAGAGACCCAGTACTTC. This chain joins TRBV19 and TRBJ2-5; 7 nucleotides align to TRBD1. The V gene's germline CDR1 is LNHDA and CDR2 SQIVND (reference sequence). Trimming cost V 4 bases and J 3 bases; bases outside gene matches: 8. There are 15 residues in the CDR3.

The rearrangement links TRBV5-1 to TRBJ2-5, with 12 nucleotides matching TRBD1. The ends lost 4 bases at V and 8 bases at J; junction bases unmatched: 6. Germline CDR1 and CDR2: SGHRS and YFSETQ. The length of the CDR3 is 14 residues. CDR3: CASSVGQGAETQYF. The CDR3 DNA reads TGCGCCAGCAGCGTGGGACAGGGGGCAGAAACCCAGTACTTC.